This T cell receptor (beta chain) was identified during a study of blood T cell repertoires in COVID-19. Whole-study context: Italy, Spain and the United States were the sources of the convalescent and acute COVID-19 samples. T cells, B-cell-depleted T cells, or PBMCs provided the cDNA or gDNA that served as material.

This CDR3 is built from 17 residues. Germline values: CDR1 SEHNR, CDR2 FQNEAQ (reference sequence). The V segment lost 5 bases and the J segment 0 bases; nucleotides outside the gene matches: 13. In the original processing: Reference gene primer amplification gave nucleated cell count estimates. Produced via immunoSEQ multiplex PCR; TCRdb's table is partial and in-frame only. D and trimming were read from the DNA, whereas the V and J calls and clone size are those reported in that table. Among about 140,000 clones listed, about 80% were seen once. The sequence was collected from a human donor in a cohort sampled during active COVID-19. The V gene is TRBV7-9, the J gene TRBJ2-7; the match to TRBD1 covers 7 bases. Sequencing input: peripheral blood. The CDR3 reads CASSPSPGTANSYEQYF. CDR3 DNA: TGTGCCAGCAGCCCAAGCCCCGGGACAGCTAACTCCTACGAGCAGTACTTC.